This T cell receptor beta chain emerged from a study of cytomegalovirus exposure and HLA in healthy donors. From germline, CDR1 is SGHTA and CDR2 FQGNSA. V lost 2 bases and J 0 bases, leaving 14 bases between the germline ends. This CDR3 is 17 amino acids long. In the case of this clone: Its antigen is unknown.

PCR employed 60 Vbeta and 13 Jbeta primers. Measured with immunoSEQ multiplex PCR; TCRdb has only the in-frame clones, and not every one. The sample totals about 210,000 clones; its top ten clones hold more than 0.75%. The study's findings and limits: An analysis was carried out later, and it reportedly showed fewer N-insertions in an Asian-associated ancestry cluster than the 666-donor mean. Cytomegalovirus association was listed for about 160 TCR beta chains.

Material: PBMCs. This receptor was identified in a woman in her twenties or thirties in good health and CMV-seropositive. The chain combines TRBV7-2 with TRBJ1-5; perhaps TRBD1 as D (6 bases). CDR3 sequence reads: CASSLRGALHSNQPQHF. The CDR3 region has the DNA TGTGCCAGCAGCTTACGGGGGGCGCTTCATAGCAATCAGCCCCAGCATTTT.